Listed below are T cell receptor beta chains from one sample, sequenced in a study of blood T cell repertoires in COVID-19. Clones were sequenced by immunoSEQ multiplex PCR, and TCRdb holds only the in-frame ones, with some missing. The sample holds 260,000 or so clones; 85% are singletons and the top ten take 2% to 3%. Sequenced sample: PBMCs or T cells enriched from blood (not recorded which). The receptors were sampled from a woman between 45 and 65 years old who had recovered from COVID-19. CDR3s include the opening cysteine and the closing phenylalanine or tryptophan. A D gene is named only where the DNA matches it firmly. Clone size is stated in some rows and not others, as once, few, many or a class when expanded.

D	J	V	size	DNA	CDR3
TRBD2	TRBJ2-1	TRBV11-2	-	TGTGCCAGCAGCTTAGATCTGGCTAGCGGGGAGTACAATGAGCAGTTCTTC	CASSLDLASGEYNEQFF
-	TRBJ1-1	TRBV9	once	TGTGCCAGCAGCGCGACAGTGAACACTGAAGCTTTCTTT	CASSATVNTEAFF
-	TRBJ2-1	TRBV7-7	-	TGTGCCAGCAGTTATGGACTATCGGGAAGCAATGAGCAGTTCTTC	CASSYGLSGSNEQFF
-	TRBJ2-4	TRBV5-4	-	TGTGCCAGCAGCTTGGGTGGGGGCCCTGGGGTCAACATTCAGTACTTC	CASSLGGGPGVNIQYF
-	TRBJ1-2	TRBV6-5	-	TGTGCCAGCAGTTACCGTCTGGACAGCCCCTATGGCTACACCTTC	CASSYRLDSPYGYTF
-	TRBJ2-1	TRBV5-1	-	TGCGCCAGCGGTGAACGGCTAGCGCCTTACAATGAGCAGTTCTTC	CASGERLAPYNEQFF
-	TRBJ2-3	TRBV10-1	once	TGCGCCAGCAGTGATCCCCGGGGAGCACAAGATACGCAGTATTTT	CASSDPRGAQDTQYF
TRBD1	TRBJ1-4	TRBV14	-	TGTGCCAGCAGCCGGCTACAGGGGGCAACTAATGAAAAACTGTTTTTT	CASSRLQGATNEKLFF
-	TRBJ1-1	TRBV19	-	TGTGCCAGTAGTATAGTGCACAGGGCAAACACTGAAGCTTTCTTT	CASSIVHRANTEAFF
TRBD2	TRBJ2-7	TRBV18	-	TGTGCCAGCTCCCCCAGCGGGAGAGGCGAGCAGTACTTC	CASSPSGRGEQYF